Listed below are T cell receptor beta chains from one sample, sequenced in a study of cytomegalovirus exposure and HLA in healthy donors. The method was immunoSEQ multiplex PCR; TCRdb's version includes in-frame clones alone and lacks a portion of them. The table records some 140,000 clones, about 81% of them present only once. The sample comprised PBMCs. Every receptor here comes from a woman in her forties or fifties in good health and CMV-seropositive. CDR3s include the opening cysteine and the closing phenylalanine or tryptophan. The D gene is left open where the match is weak. Some rows mark clone size as missing; the rest say once, few, many or name a class of expanded clone.

v_call: TRBV11-2; j_call: TRBJ2-1; d_call: TRBD2; clone_size: NA; cdr3_aa: CASSPAPTSGLYNEQFF; cdr3_nt: TGTGCCAGCAGCCCGGCCCCAACTAGCGGCCTATACAATGAGCAGTTCTTC
v_call: TRBV29-1; j_call: TRBJ2-1; d_call: NA; clone_size: once; cdr3_aa: CSVDWGRNEQFF; cdr3_nt: TGCAGCGTTGATTGGGGCAGGAATGAGCAGTTCTTC
v_call: TRBV9; j_call: TRBJ2-1; d_call: TRBD1; clone_size: NA; cdr3_aa: CASGTGRIYNEQFF; cdr3_nt: TGTGCCAGCGGGACAGGGAGGATCTACAATGAGCAGTTCTTC
v_call: TRBV19; j_call: TRBJ1-3; d_call: TRBD1; clone_size: few; cdr3_aa: CATGVPRGPGNTIYF; cdr3_nt: TGTGCCACCGGGGTACCGAGGGGGCCTGGAAACACCATATATTTT
v_call: TRBV7-2; j_call: TRBJ2-7; d_call: TRBD2; clone_size: few; cdr3_aa: CASSPGLAVGEQYF; cdr3_nt: TGTGCCAGCAGCCCGGGACTAGCGGTTGGGGAGCAGTACTTC
v_call: TRBV18; j_call: TRBJ2-5; d_call: NA; clone_size: once; cdr3_aa: CASSFSEEETQYF; cdr3_nt: TGTGCCAGCTCATTCAGTGAGGAGGAGACCCAGTACTTC
v_call: TRBV2; j_call: TRBJ1-4; d_call: TRBD1; clone_size: NA; cdr3_aa: CATFRDRTEKLFF; cdr3_nt: TGTGCCACCTTTAGGGACAGAACCGAAAAACTGTTTTTT
v_call: TRBV6-6; j_call: TRBJ2-1; d_call: NA; clone_size: NA; cdr3_aa: CASLSSVGSSYNEQFF; cdr3_nt: TGTGCCAGCCTATCTAGCGTAGGAAGCTCCTACAATGAGCAGTTCTTC
v_call: TRBV5-1; j_call: TRBJ2-1; d_call: NA; clone_size: NA; cdr3_aa: CASSYLNGVYNEQFF; cdr3_nt: TGCGCCAGCAGCTACCTAAACGGGGTCTACAATGAGCAGTTCTTC
v_call: TRBV7-9; j_call: TRBJ1-2; d_call: NA; clone_size: NA; cdr3_aa: CSSSDINYGYTF; cdr3_nt: TGTTCCAGCTCCGACATTAACTATGGCTACACCTTC
v_call: TRBV6-4; j_call: TRBJ2-7; d_call: TRBD2; clone_size: NA; cdr3_aa: CASSEASGSSYEQYF; cdr3_nt: TGTGCCAGCAGTGAGGCTAGCGGGAGTTCCTACGAGCAGTACTTC
v_call: TRBV7-9; j_call: TRBJ1-5; d_call: NA; clone_size: few; cdr3_aa: CASSLDGNQPQHF; cdr3_nt: TGTGCCAGCAGCTTAGACGGGAATCAGCCCCAGCATTTT
v_call: TRBV7-8; j_call: TRBJ2-3; d_call: NA; clone_size: NA; cdr3_aa: CASSLGGGAQYF; cdr3_nt: TGTGCCAGCAGCTTAGGGGGCGGCGCGCAGTATTTT
v_call: TRBV19; j_call: TRBJ1-2; d_call: NA; clone_size: NA; cdr3_aa: CASNGQPVGGYTF; cdr3_nt: TGTGCCAGCAATGGACAGCCCGTGGGTGGCTACACCTTC
v_call: TRBV25-1; j_call: TRBJ2-7; d_call: TRBD2; clone_size: NA; cdr3_aa: CASSVAGALYEQYF; cdr3_nt: TGTGCCAGCAGTGTAGCGGGAGCACTCTACGAGCAGTACTTC
v_call: TRBV4-1; j_call: TRBJ2-3; d_call: NA; clone_size: NA; cdr3_aa: CASSHGSTDTQYF; cdr3_nt: TGCGCCAGCAGCCACGGTAGCACAGATACGCAGTATTTT
v_call: TRBV11-2; j_call: TRBJ2-7; d_call: NA; clone_size: NA; cdr3_aa: CASSSFRVDEQYF; cdr3_nt: TGTGCCAGCAGCTCCTTCAGGGTGGACGAGCAGTACTTC
v_call: TRBV5-1; j_call: TRBJ1-1; d_call: TRBD1; clone_size: NA; cdr3_aa: CASSLDRGDTEAFF; cdr3_nt: TGCGCCAGCAGCTTGGACAGGGGGGACACTGAAGCTTTCTTT
v_call: TRBV6-1; j_call: TRBJ2-3; d_call: TRBD1; clone_size: NA; cdr3_aa: CASSEDRVIDTQYF; cdr3_nt: TGTGCCAGCAGTGAGGACAGGGTAATAGATACGCAGTATTTT
v_call: TRBV9; j_call: TRBJ1-3; d_call: NA; clone_size: NA; cdr3_aa: CASSPTQGLGNTIYF; cdr3_nt: TGTGCCAGCAGCCCGACACAGGGTTTGGGAAACACCATATATTTT